These 24 T cell receptor beta chains originate from one sample sequenced in a study of CD4 T cells in relation to SARS-CoV-2 and coronaviruses. Their antigens are not known. CD4+ T cells from unexposed donors were obtained before the COVID-19 pandemic (2011-2018). The cells were cultured for approximately 10 days before CD4+ T cells were isolated. TCRdb's copy holds only in-frame clones and misses some; the assay was immunoSEQ multiplex PCR. Seen here are about 16,000 clones, 60% to 80% observed once, and the top ten hold 7.5% to 10%. The sequenced sample consisted of CD4+ T cells from PBMCs, cultured in vitro. These receptors originate from a human donor in good health.

This clone was detected only once. This chain uses TRBV30 with TRBJ1-4, with D unclear. The CDR3 has 11 amino acids. Looked up from germline, CDR1 is GTSNPN and CDR2 is SVGIG (reference sequence). Deletions cut 3 bases from V and 8 bases from J, with 7 bases between. The CDR3 sequence: CAWSEGEKLFF. The DNA for the CDR3 is TGTGCCTGGAGCGAAGGGGAAAAACTGTTTTTT.

This clone was detected only a few times. This chain connects TRBV11-2 to TRBJ2-2, with D possibly TRBD1 on 7 matching bases. The V gene lost 5 bases and the J gene lost 5 bases, with 15 bases spanning the gap. Looked up from germline, CDR1 is SGHAT and CDR2 is FQNNGV. The CDR3 sequence is 15 residues long. In nucleotides, the CDR3 is TGTGCCAGCAGCGCCCGACAGGGAGGTACCGGGGAGCTGTTTTTT. Amino acid sequence: CASSARQGGTGELFF.

As DNA, the CDR3 is TGTGCCAGCAGCTTAAAAGGACTAGCGGGCTACAATGAGCAGTTCTTC. Encoded protein: CASSLKGLAGYNEQFF. The chain joins TRBV7-3 to TRBJ2-1, with 11 nucleotides matching TRBD2. The CDR3 length is 16 residues. Germline assignment: CDR1 SGHTA and CDR2 FQGTGA. With V trimmed by 1 base and J by 3 bases, 2 bases remained unmatched.

This chain uses TRBV27 with TRBJ2-2, with a possible D match to TRBD1 (5 bases). Per germline, CDR1 MNHEY and CDR2 SMNVEV (reference sequence). The germline V and J ends were trimmed by 3 bases and 4 bases, with 15 bases remaining between them. The CDR3 sequence is 16 residues long. CDR3 residues: CASSFRAGWATGELFF. The CDR3 nucleotides read TGTGCCAGCAGTTTCAGGGCAGGGTGGGCCACCGGGGAGCTGTTTTTT.

This chain uses TRBV4-2 with TRBJ2-7, with D perhaps matching TRBD1 (6 bases). Germline CDR1 is LGHNA and CDR2 is YNFKEQ. V dropped 6 bases and J dropped 2 bases, with 14 bases sitting between them. There are 14 residues in the CDR3. The CDR3 nucleotides read TGTGCCAGCAGTCGCCGGGACAAGGCCTACGAGCAGTACTTC. This sequence encodes CASSRRDKAYEQYF.

This clone was observed a single time. The chain combines TRBV5-4 with TRBJ1-1, with D uncertain. CDR1 is SGHNT and CDR2 is YYREEE in the germline V gene (reference sequence). This CDR3 comprises 13 residues. The V end lost 0 bases, the J end lost 1 base, and 4 bases lay between the germline ends. DNA for the CDR3: TGTGCCAGCAGCTTGGGGACGAACACTGAAGCTTTCTTT. This gives the protein CASSLGTNTEAFF. Full variable domain (remainder filled in from reference TRBV5-4 and TRBJ1-1): ETGVTQSPTHLIKTRGQQVTLRCSSQSGHNTVSWYQQALGQGPQFIFQYYREEENGRGNFPPRFSGLQFPNYSSELNVNALELDDSALYLCASSLGTNTEAFFGQGTRLTVV.

This chain connects TRBV3-1 (or the pseudogene TRBV3-2) to TRBJ2-1; D call uncertain. CDR1 LGHDT and CDR2 YNNKEL come from the germline V gene (reference sequence). The length of the CDR3 is 15 residues. Trimming left V 4 bases short and J 7 bases short, with 17 bases between. The CDR3 loop is CASSPLLGPSNEQFF. The CDR3 nucleotides are TGTGCCAGCAGCCCCCTCCTAGGGCCCTCGAATGAGCAGTTCTTC.

DNA of the CDR3: TGTGCCAGCAGCTTTACCACAGATACGCAGTATTTT. It yields the protein CASSFTTDTQYF. This chain joins TRBV11-3 and TRBJ2-3; D call uncertain. Germline values: CDR1 SGHNT, CDR2 YENEEA. The CDR3 has 12 residues. Trimming took 3 bases from V and 2 from J, leaving 3 bases between them.

The chain couples TRBV29-1 to TRBJ2-5; D is unresolved. The ends were cut back, 4 bases at V and 1 base at J, with 4 bases in the middle. Germline V CDR1 and CDR2: SQVTM, ANQGSEA. The CDR3 covers 11 residues. The CDR3 loop reads CSVARQETQYF. CDR3 sequence (DNA): TGCAGCGTTGCACGCCAAGAGACCCAGTACTTC.

This clone is judged medium-sized. CDR3: CASSQTGLNTEAFF. The CDR3, as DNA: TGTGCCAGCAGCCAGACAGGCCTGAACACTGAAGCTTTCTTT. The chain employs TRBV2 and TRBJ1-1; D is possibly TRBD1 (6 bases). The CDR3 loop spans 14 amino acids. Trimming removed 6 bases at V and 0 bases at J, with 11 bases between. Germline CDR1 is SNHLY and CDR2 is FYNNEI.

This clone came up a few times. The chain uses TRBV12-3 or TRBV12-4 and TRBJ2-7; no clear D gene. The ends were cut back, 7 bases at V and 7 bases at J, with 11 bases in the middle. The CDR3 consists of 11 residues. CDR3 DNA: TGTGCCAGCACCCTTGGTAAGGAGCAGTACTTC. Protein: CASTLGKEQYF.

This chain joins TRBV3-1 (or the pseudogene TRBV3-2) and TRBJ2-1, with TRBD2 identical over 8 bases. This CDR3 is built from 16 residues. J lost 8 bases, V lost 0 bases, and 9 bases had no gene match. In germline, CDR1 is LGHDT, CDR2 YNNKEL (reference sequence). CDR3 loop: CASSQEGGGTPHEQFF. The CDR3 DNA follows: TGTGCCAGCAGCCAAGAGGGCGGGGGGACCCCTCATGAGCAGTTCTTC.

The chain links TRBV3-1 (or the pseudogene TRBV3-2) to TRBJ2-3, with D possibly matching TRBD2 (5 bases). Trimming cost V 1 base and J 0 bases, with 5 bases left between them. CDR1 and CDR2 (germline): LGHDT, YNNKEL (reference sequence). The CDR3 sequence is 14 residues long. The CDR3 region is CASSQGGSTDTQYF. The CDR3 DNA sequence: TGTGCCAGCAGCCAAGGAGGGAGCACAGATACGCAGTATTTT.

CDR3 DNA: TGTGCCAGCACTGATTATTTCATGAACACTGAAGCTTTCTTT. Translating it yields CASTDYFMNTEAFF. V and J are TRBV28 and TRBJ1-1; D not certain. This CDR3 comprises 14 residues. V dropped 7 bases and J dropped 0 bases, with 12 bases sitting between them. CDR1 MDHEN and CDR2 SYDVKM come from the germline V gene.

V and J are TRBV7-6 and TRBJ2-3, with a weak D call TRBD2 (6 bases). Trimming pared 3 bases from V and 5 bases from J, leaving 15 bases between. Germline CDR1 is SGHVS and CDR2 is FNYEAQ. The CDR3 totals 15 residues. The DNA of the CDR3 is TGTGCCAGCAGCTTCGGATCGGGAGTTGGAGATACGCAGTATTTT. Translating gives CASSFGSGVGDTQYF.

This clone was recorded only once. V and J are TRBV28 and TRBJ1-2; D is possibly TRBD1 (5 bases). Germline V gives CDR1 MDHEN, CDR2 SYDVKM. The CDR3 is 13 amino acids. V was trimmed by 5 bases and J by 8 bases, leaving 15 bases between them. CDR3 sequence (DNA): TGTGCCAGCAGTGTCTTCGGGGGGAACGGCTACACCTTC. Translating it yields CASSVFGGNGYTF.

The chain couples TRBV28 to TRBJ1-5; 8 positions agree with TRBD1. The CDR3 is made up of 15 amino acids. V lost 10 bases, J lost 7 bases, and 15 bases stayed unmatched. Germline CDR1 is MDHEN and CDR2 is SYDVKM. The CDR3: CAIQRAGGAGQPQHF. In DNA, the CDR3 is TGTGCCATCCAACGGGCAGGGGGCGCGGGGCAGCCCCAGCATTTT. Full variable domain (outside the CDR3, taken from reference TRBV28 and TRBJ1-5): DVKVTQSSRYLVKRTGEKVFLECVQDMDHENMFWYRQDPGLGLRLIYFSYDVKMKEKGDIPEGYSVSREKKERFSLILESASTNQTSMYLCAIQRAGGAGQPQHFGDGTRLSIL.

The gene calls are TRBV10-1 and TRBJ1-4, with a possible D match to TRBD1 (5 bases). The CDR3 consists of 13 residues. CDR1 WNHNN and CDR2 SYGVQD come from the germline V gene (reference sequence). Trimming left V 5 bases short and J 8 bases short, with 12 bases between. This CDR3 reads CASSRGVEEKLFF. DNA of the CDR3: TGCGCCAGCAGTCGAGGGGTGGAGGAAAAACTGTTTTTT.

The chain joins TRBV11-2 to TRBJ1-1; D remains unclear. Per the germline V gene, CDR1 is SGHAT and CDR2 is FQNNGV. Trimming took 2 bases from V and 5 from J, leaving 3 bases between them. The CDR3 has 11 residues. The chain's CDR3 is CASSLRTEAFF. In nucleotides, the CDR3 is TGTGCCAGCAGCTTACGTACTGAAGCTTTCTTT.

This clone was observed once. In DNA, the CDR3 is TGTGCCAGCAGTGAAAACGGCGGCTCCTACGAGCAGTACTTC. This encodes CASSENGGSYEQYF. The rearrangement uses TRBV25-1 and TRBJ2-7; D gene unclear. The V and J ends lost 2 bases and 0 bases respectively, with 8 bases between them. CDR3 size: 14 residues. Per the germline V gene, CDR1 is MGHDK and CDR2 is SYGVNS.

The V and J genes are TRBV11-3 and TRBJ2-1; perhaps TRBD2 as D (5 bases). Germline V gives CDR1 SGHNT, CDR2 YENEEA. This CDR3 is built from 16 residues. The V end lost 1 base, the J end lost 1 base, and 11 bases lay between the germline ends. The chain's CDR3 is CASSLVFSESYNEQFF. The CDR3 DNA reads TGTGCCAGCAGCTTAGTATTTAGCGAGTCCTACAATGAGCAGTTCTTC. The whole variable domain, remainder taken from reference TRBV11-3 and TRBJ2-1, is EAGVVQSPRYKIIEKKQPVAFWCNPISGHNTLYWYLQNLGQGPELLIRYENEEAVDDSQLPKDRFSAERLKGVDSTLKIQPAELGDSAVYLCASSLVFSESYNEQFFGPGTRLTVL.

Here the CDR3 reads CASKVLAGGGGEQFF. The DNA of the CDR3 is TGTGCCAGCAAAGTACTAGCGGGAGGGGGGGGTGAGCAGTTCTTC. The J gene is TRBJ2-1, the V gene TRBV2; the match to TRBD2 covers 13 bases. This CDR3 contains 15 residues. CDR1 and CDR2 (germline): SNHLY, FYNNEI. After removal of 7 bases from V and 9 bases from J, the junction contained 9 bases not matched to a gene.

The chain recombines TRBV14 with TRBJ2-7; D remains unclear. CDR3 length: 11 amino acids. Germline CDR1 SGHDN, CDR2 FVKESK. V lost 1 base, J lost 6 bases, and 4 bases lay in between. The CDR3 spells CASSQAFEQYF. DNA for the CDR3: TGTGCCAGCAGCCAAGCTTTCGAGCAGTACTTC.

This chain links TRBV12-5 with TRBJ2-7; possibly TRBD1 or TRBD2 for D (5 bases each). Trimming left V 4 bases short and J 5 bases short, with 12 bases between. This CDR3 spans 13 amino acids. Per germline, CDR1 LGHNT and CDR2 FRNRAP. CDR3 sequence: CASGSSGTNEQYF. For the CDR3, the DNA is TGTGCTAGTGGTTCCTCAGGGACGAACGAGCAGTACTTC.